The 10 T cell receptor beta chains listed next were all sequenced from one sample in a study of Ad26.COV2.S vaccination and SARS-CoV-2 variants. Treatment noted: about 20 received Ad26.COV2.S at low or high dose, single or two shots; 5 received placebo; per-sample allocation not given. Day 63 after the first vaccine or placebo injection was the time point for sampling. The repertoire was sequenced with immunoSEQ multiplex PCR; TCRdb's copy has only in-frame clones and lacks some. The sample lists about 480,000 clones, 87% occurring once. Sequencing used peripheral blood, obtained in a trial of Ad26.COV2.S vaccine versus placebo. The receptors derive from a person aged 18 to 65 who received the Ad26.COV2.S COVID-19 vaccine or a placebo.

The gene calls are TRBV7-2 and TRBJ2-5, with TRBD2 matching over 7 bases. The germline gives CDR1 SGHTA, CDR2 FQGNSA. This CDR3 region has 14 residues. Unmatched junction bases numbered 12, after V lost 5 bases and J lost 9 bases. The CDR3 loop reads CASSPPGRHSAQYF. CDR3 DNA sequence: TGTGCCAGCAGCCCCCCCGGGAGGCACTCGGCCCAGTACTTC.

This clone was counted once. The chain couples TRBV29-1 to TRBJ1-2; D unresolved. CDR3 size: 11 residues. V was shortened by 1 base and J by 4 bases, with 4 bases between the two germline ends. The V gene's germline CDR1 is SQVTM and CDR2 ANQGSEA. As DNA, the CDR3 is TGCAGCGTTGAAGGGTCCTATGGCTACACCTTC. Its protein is CSVEGSYGYTF.

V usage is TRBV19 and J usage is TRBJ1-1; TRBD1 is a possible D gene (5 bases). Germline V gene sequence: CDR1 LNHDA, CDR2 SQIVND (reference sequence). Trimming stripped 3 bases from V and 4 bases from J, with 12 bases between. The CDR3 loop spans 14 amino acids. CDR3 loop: CASSIDLGGTEAFF. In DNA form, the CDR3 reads TGTGCCAGTAGTATTGATCTCGGGGGCACTGAAGCTTTCTTT.

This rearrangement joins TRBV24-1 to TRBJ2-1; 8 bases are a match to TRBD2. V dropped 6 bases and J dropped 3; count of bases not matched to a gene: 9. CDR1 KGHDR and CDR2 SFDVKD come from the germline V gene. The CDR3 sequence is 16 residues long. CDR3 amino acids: CATSPTAAGVYNEQFF. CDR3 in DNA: TGTGCCACCAGTCCGACCGCAGCGGGAGTCTACAATGAGCAGTTCTTC.

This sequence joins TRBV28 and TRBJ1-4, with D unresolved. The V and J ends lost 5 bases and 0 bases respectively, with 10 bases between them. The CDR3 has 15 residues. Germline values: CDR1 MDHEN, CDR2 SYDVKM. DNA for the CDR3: TGTGCCAGCAGTCCGGTGGGAACAACTAATGAAAAACTGTTTTTT. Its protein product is CASSPVGTTNEKLFF. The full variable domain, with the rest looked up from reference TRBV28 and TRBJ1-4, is DVKVTQSSRYLVKRTGEKVFLECVQDMDHENMFWYRQDPGLGLRLIYFSYDVKMKEKGDIPEGYSVSREKKERFSLILESASTNQTSMYLCASSPVGTTNEKLFFGSGTQLSVL.

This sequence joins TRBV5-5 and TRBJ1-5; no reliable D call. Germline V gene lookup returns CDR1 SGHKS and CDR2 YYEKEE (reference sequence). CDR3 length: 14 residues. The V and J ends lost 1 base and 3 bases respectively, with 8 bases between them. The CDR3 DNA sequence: TGTGCCAGCAGCTTGTTGGGGTACAATCAGCCCCAGCATTTT. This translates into CASSLLGYNQPQHF.

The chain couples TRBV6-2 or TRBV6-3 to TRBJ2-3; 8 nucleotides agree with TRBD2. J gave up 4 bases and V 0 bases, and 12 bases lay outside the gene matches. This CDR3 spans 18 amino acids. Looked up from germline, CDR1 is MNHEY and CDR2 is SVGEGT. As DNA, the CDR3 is TGTGCCAGCAGTTACTCGTCCTTACTGACGGGAGGGCCAGATACGCAGTATTTT. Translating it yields CASSYSSLLTGGPDTQYF.

The CDR3 spells CASSKRTANTEAFF. The DNA for the CDR3 is TGTGCCAGCAGCAAGAGGACGGCGAACACTGAAGCTTTCTTT. The chain joins TRBV11-1 to TRBJ1-1; D remains ambiguous. From germline, CDR1 is SGHAT and CDR2 FQDESV (reference sequence). The CDR3 is 14 amino acids. Deletions cut 5 bases from V and 1 base from J, with 11 bases between.

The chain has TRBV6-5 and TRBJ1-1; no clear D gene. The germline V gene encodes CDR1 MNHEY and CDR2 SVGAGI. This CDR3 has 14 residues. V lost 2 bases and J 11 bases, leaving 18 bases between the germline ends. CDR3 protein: CASSYDGTRSWAFF. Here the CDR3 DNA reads TGTGCCAGCAGTTACGATGGCACCCGGTCTTGGGCTTTCTTT.

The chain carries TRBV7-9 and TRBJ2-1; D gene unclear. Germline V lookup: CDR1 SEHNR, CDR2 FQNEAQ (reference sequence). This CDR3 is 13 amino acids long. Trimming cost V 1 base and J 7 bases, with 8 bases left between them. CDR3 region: CASSLEAGNEQFF. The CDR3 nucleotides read TGTGCCAGCAGCTTAGAAGCTGGGAATGAGCAGTTCTTC. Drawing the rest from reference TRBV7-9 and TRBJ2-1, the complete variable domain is DTGVSQNPRHKITKRGQNVTFRCDPISEHNRLYWYRQTLGQGPEFLTYFQNEAQLEKSRLLSDRFSAERPKGSFSTLEIQRTEQGDSAMYLCASSLEAGNEQFFGPGTRLTVL.